The clone carrying this TCR beta chain was counted between two and nine times. Its antigen is unidentified. The CDR3 is 17 amino acids. Germline lookup yields CDR1 LGHNA and CDR2 YSLEER. Trimming took 0 bases from V and 4 from J; bases not matched to a gene: 5. Constant-segment primers and 5'RACE yielded cDNA libraries for TCR alpha and TCR beta, each carrying sample barcodes and UMIs. TCRdb re-analysed the 5' RACE reads in MiXCR, keeping a single row per CDR3 protein. Of 300,000 or so distinct CDR3 sequences listed, 15% to 20% are singletons. This specimen belongs to a study of T-cell memory formation after mild COVID-19. In the study overall: TCR clusters were largely donor specific. Findings of the study overall: Those CD4+ clones that contracted were mainly in CM and EM (CD8+ ones in EMRA). There was a balanced CD4/CD8 profile in clones contracting day 15 to 85, and later expanders leaned CD4+.

This chain joins TRBV4-3 and TRBJ2-2, with 10 bases identical to TRBD2. The clonotype was recovered from a man between 18 and 35 years old who had mild COVID-19 (a few samples of this study predate the infection). Cell type and time point are not known. Source material: PBMCs or a T cell subset sorted from them (not recorded which). CDR3 residues: CASSQDWTSGFTGELFF. CDR3 nucleotides: TGCGCCAGCAGCCAAGATTGGACTAGCGGCTTCACCGGGGAGCTGTTTTTT.